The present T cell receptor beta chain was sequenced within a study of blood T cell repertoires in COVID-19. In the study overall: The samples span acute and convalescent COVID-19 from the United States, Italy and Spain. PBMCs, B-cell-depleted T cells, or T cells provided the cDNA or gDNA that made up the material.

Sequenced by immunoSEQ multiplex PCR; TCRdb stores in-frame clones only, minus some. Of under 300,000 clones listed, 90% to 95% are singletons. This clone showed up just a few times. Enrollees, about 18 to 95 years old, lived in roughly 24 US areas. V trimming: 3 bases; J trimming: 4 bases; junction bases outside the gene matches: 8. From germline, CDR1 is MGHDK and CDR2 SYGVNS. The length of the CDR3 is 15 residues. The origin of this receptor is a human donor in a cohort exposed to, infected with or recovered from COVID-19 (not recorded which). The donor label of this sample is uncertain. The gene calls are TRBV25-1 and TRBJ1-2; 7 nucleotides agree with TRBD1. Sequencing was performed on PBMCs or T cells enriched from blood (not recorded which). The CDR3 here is CASSEWEDRTYGYTF. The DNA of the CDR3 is TGTGCCAGCAGTGAGTGGGAGGACAGGACCTATGGCTACACCTTC.